This TCR beta chain stems from a study of T cells after yellow fever vaccination. In the case of this clonotype: No antigen is known for it.

The CDR3 contains 13 residues. Germline CDR1 SGDLS, CDR2 YYNGEE. Trimming took 3 bases from V and 3 from J, leaving 4 bases between them. TCRdb redid the calling of the 5' RACE reads with MiXCR, one entry per CDR3 protein. The top ten clones hold about two fifths of a sample with 120,000 or so distinct CDR3 sequences, roughly 9% of them seen once. Regarding the study as a whole: Though it reached lower strength, the secondary response hit its peak faster, day 5 versus 15.

The chain employs TRBV9 and TRBJ2-6; D is unclear. The receptor was derived from a man aged 18 to 29 who received the YFV17D yellow fever vaccine. The specimen was CD8+ T cells sorted from PBMCs, collected on the day of the yellow fever booster vaccination. CDR3 sequence (DNA): TGTGCCAGCAGCGCCCGTGGGGCCAACGTCCTGACTTTC. Residues: CASSARGANVLTF.